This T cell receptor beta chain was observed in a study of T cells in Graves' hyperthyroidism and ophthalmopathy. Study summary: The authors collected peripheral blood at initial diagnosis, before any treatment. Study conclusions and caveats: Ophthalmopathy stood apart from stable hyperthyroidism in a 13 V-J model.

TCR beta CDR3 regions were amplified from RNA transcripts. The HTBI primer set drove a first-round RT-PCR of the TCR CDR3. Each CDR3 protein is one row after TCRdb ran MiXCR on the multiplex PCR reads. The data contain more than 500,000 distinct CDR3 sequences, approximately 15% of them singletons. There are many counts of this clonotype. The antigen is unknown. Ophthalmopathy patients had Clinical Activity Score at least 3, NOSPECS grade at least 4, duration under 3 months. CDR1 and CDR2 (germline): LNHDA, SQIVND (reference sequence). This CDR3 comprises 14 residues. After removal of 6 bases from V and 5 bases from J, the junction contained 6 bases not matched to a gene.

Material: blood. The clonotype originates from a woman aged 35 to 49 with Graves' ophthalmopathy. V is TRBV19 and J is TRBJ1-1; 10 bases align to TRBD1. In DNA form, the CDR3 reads TGTGCCAGTAGCCGACAGGGGGCGGGAACTGAAGCTTTCTTT. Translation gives CASSRQGAGTEAFF.